Following are 15 T cell receptor beta chains from one sample sequenced in a study of shared clonotypes between healthy human individuals. The protocol was immunoSEQ multiplex PCR, while the TCRdb copy is restricted to in-frame clones and leaves out a portion. The repertoire holds fewer than 1.8 million clones, with about 98.5% as singletons. The sample consisted of naive CD4+ T cells sorted from blood. Subset reported: CD45RA+ positively selected. Every receptor here comes from a man younger than 45 in good health.

The chain has TRBV5-1 and TRBJ2-1, with TRBD1 matching 10 bases. Germline loops: CDR1 SGHRS, CDR2 YFSETQ. V dropped 2 bases and J dropped 8; count of bases not matched to a gene: 1. The CDR3 length is 13 residues. CDR3 bases: TGCGCCAGCAGCTTTGGACAGGGGGATGAGCAGTTCTTC. Translation gives CASSFGQGDEQFF.

The genes are TRBV19 and TRBJ2-1; D tentatively fits TRBD1 or TRBD2 (5 bases each). Per germline, CDR1 LNHDA and CDR2 SQIVND (reference sequence). Trimming shortened V by 5 bases and J by 0 bases, and 14 bases separated the two germline ends. The CDR3 consists of 16 residues. Here the CDR3 reads CASSRGADSSYNEQFF. CDR3 sequence (DNA): TGTGCCAGTAGTCGGGGCGCGGATAGCTCCTACAATGAGCAGTTCTTC.

The V and J genes are TRBV27 and TRBJ2-3; unclear D gene. CDR3 length equals 13 residues. With 7 bases removed from V and 2 bases from J, the gap between germline ends came to 10 bases. Germline V CDR1 and CDR2: MNHEY, SMNVEV (reference sequence). The CDR3 nucleotides read TGTGCCAGCATAAGCGCCTCCACAGATACGCAGTATTTT. It specifies CASISASTDTQYF.

The V and J genes are TRBV5-1 and TRBJ2-7; perhaps TRBD1 as D (6 bases). The length of the CDR3 is 15 residues. V lost 5 bases, J lost 3 bases, and 18 bases lay in between. Germline V lookup: CDR1 SGHRS, CDR2 YFSETQ. CDR3 in amino acids: CASSSRGLKDYEQYF. DNA for the CDR3: TGCGCCAGCAGTTCCAGGGGATTAAAAGACTACGAGCAGTACTTC.

The chain couples TRBV28 to TRBJ1-2; D call uncertain. Looked up from germline, CDR1 is MDHEN and CDR2 is SYDVKM. V was pared by 7 bases and J by 8 bases, with 11 bases between. This CDR3 is built from 11 residues. CDR3 coding DNA: TGTGCCAGCACCACCCCACTGGGCTACACCTTC. Translating gives CASTTPLGYTF.

In the case of this clone: This sample includes further DNA sequences coding for the same CDR3. The chain has TRBV19 and TRBJ2-5, with a possible D match to TRBD1 (6 bases). The CDR3 is 13 residues long. Deletions cut 6 bases from V and 1 base from J, with 9 bases between. CDR1 is LNHDA and CDR2 is SQIVND in the germline V gene (reference sequence). The CDR3 DNA reads as TGTGCCAGTAGCATCAGGGGCCAAGAGACCCAGTACTTC. It translates to CASSIRGQETQYF.

The chain joins TRBV5-4 to TRBJ1-1; 8 bases align to TRBD1. The germline gives CDR1 SGHNT, CDR2 YYREEE (reference sequence). The trim removed 0 bases at V and 8 bases at J, leaving 6 bases unmatched. The CDR3 length is 14 residues. The CDR3 region has the DNA TGTGCCAGCAGCTTGGGTGACAGGGGTTTGGAAGCTTTCTTT. Its protein product is CASSLGDRGLEAFF.

The chain recombines TRBV27 with TRBJ2-3, with D possibly being TRBD2 (5 bases). Trimming removed 3 bases at V and 6 bases at J, with 10 bases between. This CDR3 is 13 amino acids long. Germline CDR1 reads MNHEY; CDR2 reads SMNVEV (reference sequence). CDR3 protein: CASSLGRGDTQYF. CDR3 bases: TGTGCCAGCAGTTTGGGCCGAGGGGATACGCAGTATTTT.

This sequence joins TRBV7-9 and TRBJ2-1, with TRBD1 identical over 7 bases. Trimming took 2 bases from V and 4 from J; bases not matched to a gene: 14. Germline CDR1 reads SEHNR; CDR2 reads FQNEAQ (reference sequence). CDR3 length equals 18 residues. The CDR3 here is CASSLKTRGRLTYNEQFF. The DNA for the CDR3 is TGTGCCAGCAGCTTAAAGACGAGGGGGCGGCTTACTTACAATGAGCAGTTCTTC.

V and J are TRBV28 and TRBJ2-3; weak D call: TRBD2 (6 bases). The germline CDR1 and CDR2 sequences are MDHEN and SYDVKM. The germline V and J ends were trimmed by 3 bases and 1 base, with 8 bases remaining between them. This CDR3 region has 14 residues. CDR3 protein: CASSLAGRTDTQYF. CDR3 DNA sequence: TGTGCCAGCAGTTTGGCGGGGCGCACAGATACGCAGTATTTT.

V usage is TRBV30 and J usage is TRBJ1-4, with D possibly TRBD1 on 5 matching bases. Germline V gene data show CDR1 as GTSNPN and CDR2 as SVGIG (reference sequence). Trimming cost V 3 bases and J 0 bases, with 17 bases left between them. The CDR3 contains 17 residues. In nucleotides, the CDR3 is TGTGCCTGGAGCAGACAGCTCCAGATACCAACTAATGAAAAACTGTTTTTT. Protein sequence: CAWSRQLQIPTNEKLFF.

The chain joins TRBV18 to TRBJ2-3; D is possibly TRBD2 (5 bases). Per the germline V gene, CDR1 is KGHSH and CDR2 is LQKENI. Trimming took off 1 base at V and 0 bases at J, with 11 bases between the two ends. This CDR3 comprises 16 residues. CDR3: CASSPLAAGSTDTQYF. CDR3 coding DNA: TGTGCCAGCTCACCACTGGCGGCGGGTAGCACAGATACGCAGTATTTT.

This sequence joins TRBV19 and TRBJ2-1; 9 bases align to TRBD2. CDR1 is LNHDA and CDR2 is SQIVND in the germline V gene (reference sequence). V gave up 7 bases and J gave up 2 bases; unmatched junction bases: 6. The CDR3 runs to 15 residues. The CDR3 DNA follows: TGTGCCAGTATCCCCGCGGGAGGGACCTACAATGAGCAGTTCTTC. Translated: CASIPAGGTYNEQFF.

This sequence joins TRBV19 and TRBJ2-1; 8 bases map to TRBD2. CDR3 length equals 15 residues. V shed 3 bases and J 5 bases; nucleotides not matched to a gene: 6. Germline V lookup: CDR1 LNHDA, CDR2 SQIVND (reference sequence). Here the CDR3 reads CASSMELAADNEQFF. Written as DNA, the CDR3 is TGTGCCAGTAGTATGGAACTAGCGGCGGACAATGAGCAGTTCTTC.

This clone was recorded only once. The chain combines TRBV28 with TRBJ2-7, with 13 bases that match TRBD2. V shed 2 bases and J 6 bases; nucleotides not matched to a gene: 7. The CDR3 totals 16 residues. The germline gives CDR1 MDHEN, CDR2 SYDVKM. CDR3 DNA sequence: TGTGCCAGCAGTTTAGTAGGACTAGCGGGAGCTGGCGAGCAGTACTTC. This translates into CASSLVGLAGAGEQYF.